Each of the 29 T cell receptor beta chains below was sequenced from the same sample in a study of radiation and T cells in renal cell carcinoma. The data were produced by immunoSEQ multiplex PCR, yet TCRdb's version contains in-frame clones alone and is incomplete. This table holds over 60,000 clones, roughly four fifths found once. Time point: blood 2 weeks post-SBRT. Treatment noted: 15 Gy SBRT to primary tumor, nephrectomy 4 weeks later. Sample: blood, taken from a patient whose treatment included radiotherapy and nephrectomy. Receptor source: a man aged 55 to 70 with renal cell carcinoma.

The V and J genes are TRBV5-1 and TRBJ2-3, with D possibly being TRBD2 (6 bases). Germline-derived CDR1 and CDR2 are SGHRS and YFSETQ. Trimming took off 4 bases at V and 1 base at J, with 16 bases between the two ends. There are 16 residues in the CDR3. The CDR3 coding sequence is TGCGCCAGCAGCGGAGCGCTAGCGCGCGGCACAGATACGCAGTATTTT. Translating it yields CASSGALARGTDTQYF.

This clone came up once. The chain has TRBV6-5 and TRBJ2-7; D call uncertain. The CDR3 is 12 residues long. Trimming removed 5 bases from V and 4 bases from J, with 9 bases in between. Looked up from germline, CDR1 is MNHEY and CDR2 is SVGAGI. The CDR3 is CASSPSDYEQYF. CDR3 nucleotide sequence: TGTGCCAGCAGTCCTTCTGATTACGAGCAGTACTTC.

This clone has ten or more counts. The chain has TRBV6-1 and TRBJ1-2; the D is unclear. Germline assignment: CDR1 MNHNS and CDR2 SASEGT. Trimming cost V 2 bases and J 5 bases, with 9 bases left between them. The CDR3 runs to 13 residues. In DNA, the CDR3 is TGTGCCAGCAGTGAAATGGCAGAGTATGGCTACACCTTC. This gives the protein CASSEMAEYGYTF.

This clone appeared once. The genes are TRBV5-1 and TRBJ1-2; D is ambiguous. V was trimmed by 0 bases and J by 7 bases, leaving 13 bases between them. Germline CDR1 reads SGHRS; CDR2 reads YFSETQ. This CDR3 spans 14 amino acids. The CDR3: CASSLGSGVVGYTF. The CDR3 DNA reads TGCGCCAGCAGCTTGGGGTCAGGAGTGGTTGGCTACACCTTC. The full variable domain, with the rest looked up from reference TRBV5-1 and TRBJ1-2, is KAGVTQTPRYLIKTRGQQVTLSCSPISGHRSVSWYQQTPGQGLQFLFEYFSETQRNKGNFPGRFSGRQFSNSRSEMNVSTLELGDSALYLCASSLGSGVVGYTFGSGTRLTVV.

This rearrangement joins TRBV10-3 to TRBJ1-3; D unclear. Trimming removed 3 bases at V and 0 bases at J, with 9 bases between. The CDR3 has 15 amino acids. Germline CDR1 and CDR2: ENHRY and SYGVKD. CDR3 nucleotides: TGTGCCATCAGTGATGCCGGCCGCTCTGGAAACACCATATATTTT. Its protein is CAISDAGRSGNTIYF.

This clone was seen a handful of times. The chain is built from TRBV6-6 and TRBJ1-2; D is unresolved. Germline lookup yields CDR1 MNHNY and CDR2 SVGAGI (reference sequence). This CDR3 spans 15 amino acids. V lost 3 bases and J 8 bases, leaving 19 bases between the germline ends. The CDR3 DNA reads as TGTGCCAGCAGTTATTCTCGTAACCGAGCCGGGGGCTACACCTTC. This translates into CASSYSRNRAGGYTF.

J is TRBJ2-7 and V is TRBV2; 7 nucleotides agree with TRBD1. CDR3 length equals 18 residues. Trimming removed 4 bases from V and 0 bases from J; junction bases left unmatched: 15. Germline CDR1 is SNHLY and CDR2 is FYNNEI. The CDR3 here is CASSVKSGTAEISYEQYF. Here the CDR3 DNA reads TGTGCCAGCAGTGTGAAATCGGGGACAGCTGAGATCTCCTACGAGCAGTACTTC.

This chain uses TRBV5-6 with TRBJ2-5; TRBD2 aligns across 9 bases. The CDR3 spans 14 residues. Germline V CDR1 and CDR2: SGHDT, YYEEEE. With 4 bases clipped from V and 5 bases from J, the junction kept 6 bases outside the gene matches. CDR3 in amino acids: CASSLAGGLETQYF. The CDR3 DNA is TGTGCCAGCAGCCTGGCGGGAGGGCTCGAGACCCAGTACTTC.

The table lists this clone with a few counts. This rearrangement joins TRBV30 to TRBJ1-1; tentatively, D is TRBD1 (5 bases). CDR3 size: 11 residues. Germline-derived CDR1 and CDR2 are GTSNPN and SVGIG (reference sequence). Here the CDR3 DNA reads TGTGCGGAGGCCCGGGGCCCTGAAGCTTTCTTT. Amino acids: CAEARGPEAFF. Filled out from reference TRBV30 and TRBJ1-1, the complete variable domain reads SQTIHQWPATLVQPVGSPLSLECTVEGTSNPNLYWYRQAAGRGLQLLFYSVGIGQISSEVPQNLSASRPQDRQFILSSKKLLLSDSGFYLCAEARGPEAFFGQGTRLTVV.

This clone came up once. V is TRBV4-1 and J is TRBJ2-5; 7 nucleotides align to TRBD2. The CDR3 runs to 14 residues. Per germline, CDR1 MGHRA and CDR2 YSYEKL. With 0 bases clipped from V and 5 bases from J, the junction kept 3 bases outside the gene matches. The CDR3, as DNA: TGCGCCAGCAGCCAAGAAGGGGAGGGGGAGACCCAGTACTTC. Translating gives CASSQEGEGETQYF.

V is TRBV19 and J is TRBJ2-3; D perhaps matches TRBD2 (6 bases). The germline CDR1 and CDR2 sequences are LNHDA and SQIVND (reference sequence). The CDR3 has 15 residues. V lost 5 bases to trimming and J lost 2 bases, with 14 bases between them. The DNA of the CDR3 is TGTGCCAGTAGTCCGGGGAGGCCTAACACAGATACGCAGTATTTT. It specifies CASSPGRPNTDTQYF.

The chain has TRBV27 and TRBJ1-2, with 9 bases fitting TRBD1. V shed 5 bases and J 2 bases; nucleotides not matched to a gene: 6. Per the germline V gene, CDR1 is MNHEY and CDR2 is SMNVEV (reference sequence). The CDR3 consists of 15 residues. The CDR3 loop is CASSGTGNLNYGYTF. The DNA of the CDR3 is TGTGCCAGCAGTGGGACAGGGAATTTAAACTATGGCTACACCTTC.

The V and J genes are TRBV19 and TRBJ2-2, with D possibly being TRBD1 or TRBD2 (5 bases each). Germline CDR1 reads LNHDA; CDR2 reads SQIVND (reference sequence). The CDR3 runs to 15 residues. With 5 bases removed from V and 8 bases from J, the gap between germline ends came to 18 bases. The CDR3 bases are TGTGCCAGTAGTTCCCCCGGGGCCCGGTTAGGGGAGCTGTTTTTT. Translated: CASSSPGARLGELFF.

In this sample, this clone turned up a few times. The chain joins TRBV30 to TRBJ1-1; a weak D match, TRBD1 (5 bases). The CDR3 is 13 amino acids. Deletions cut 3 bases from V and 1 base from J, with 9 bases between. Germline-derived CDR1 and CDR2 are GTSNPN and SVGIG (reference sequence). The chain's CDR3 is CAWRLRENTEAFF. The CDR3 DNA reads as TGTGCCTGGAGGCTCAGGGAGAACACTGAAGCTTTCTTT. The full variable domain, with the rest looked up from reference TRBV30 and TRBJ1-1, is SQTIHQWPATLVQPVGSPLSLECTVEGTSNPNLYWYRQAAGRGLQLLFYSVGIGQISSEVPQNLSASRPQDRQFILSSKKLLLSDSGFYLCAWRLRENTEAFFGQGTRLTVV.

The genes are TRBV19 and TRBJ1-5; 9 nucleotides line up with TRBD1. Per the germline V gene, CDR1 is LNHDA and CDR2 is SQIVND (reference sequence). V shed 3 bases, J shed 4 bases, and the junction held 16 bases outside the gene matches. This CDR3 is built from 19 residues. The CDR3 region is CASSMGGTGTVWGNQPQHF. The CDR3 DNA reads TGTGCCAGTAGTATGGGGGGGACAGGGACGGTTTGGGGAAATCAGCCCCAGCATTTT.

V is TRBV5-1 and J is TRBJ1-1; 8 nucleotides agree with TRBD1. This CDR3 is built from 15 residues. The V gene end was trimmed by 7 bases and the J gene end by 1 base; junction bases not matched to a gene: 9. Germline V gene lookup returns CDR1 SGHRS and CDR2 YFSETQ. The CDR3 DNA follows: TGCGCCAGCGCCCGGGGCAGGGGGCCGAACACTGAAGCTTTCTTT. Its translation is CASARGRGPNTEAFF.

J is TRBJ2-4 and V is TRBV2; D possibly matches TRBD1 or TRBD2 (5 bases each). The CDR3 contains 15 residues. Per the germline V gene, CDR1 is SNHLY and CDR2 is FYNNEI. V dropped 2 bases and J dropped 2 bases, with 10 bases sitting between them. CDR3 DNA: TGTGCCAGCAGTGAAAATGGGGGTACCAAAAACATTCAGTACTTC. It specifies CASSENGGTKNIQYF.

The chain links TRBV27 to TRBJ2-3; 8 positions agree with TRBD1. CDR1 is MNHEY, CDR2 SMNVEV, per germline (reference sequence). The CDR3 spans 20 residues. V shed 6 bases and J 8 bases; nucleotides not matched to a gene: 28. CDR3 loop: CASSSRVGRGLKGAQATQYF. CDR3 nucleotides: TGTGCCAGCAGCTCTAGGGTGGGCAGGGGGCTAAAAGGAGCACAAGCTACGCAGTATTTT.

The rearrangement links TRBV5-4 to TRBJ1-4; D is undetermined. From germline, CDR1 is SGHNT and CDR2 YYREEE (reference sequence). The V end lost 0 bases, the J end lost 5 bases, and 11 bases lay between the germline ends. The CDR3 extends over 15 amino acids. The CDR3 loop reads CASSLARSENEKLFF. Here the CDR3 DNA reads TGTGCCAGCAGCTTGGCGAGGAGCGAGAATGAAAAACTGTTTTTT.

The chain uses TRBV7-2 and TRBJ2-3; 15 bases agree with TRBD2. The ends lost 2 bases at V and 1 base at J; junction bases unmatched: 7. The germline V gene has CDR1 SGHTA and CDR2 FQGNSA. This CDR3 has 19 residues. In nucleotides, the CDR3 is TGTGCCAGCAGCTTACGGGGACTAGCGGGGGGATCTGGCACAGATACGCAGTATTTT. Its translation is CASSLRGLAGGSGTDTQYF. Full variable domain (outside the CDR3, taken from reference TRBV7-2 and TRBJ2-3): GAGVSQSPSNKVTEKGKDVELRCDPISGHTALYWYRQSLGQGLEFLIYFQGNSAPDKSGLPSDRFSAERTGGSVSTLTIQRTQQEDSAVYLCASSLRGLAGGSGTDTQYFGPGTRLTVL.

This clone is a singleton in its sample. The chain employs TRBV14 and TRBJ2-3; D is unclear. The CDR3 sequence is 17 residues long. The germline CDR1 and CDR2 sequences are SGHDN and FVKESK. The ends were cut back, 4 bases at V and 0 bases at J, with 17 bases in the middle. DNA of the CDR3: TGTGCCAGCAGCCCTCTTACCGCGGTATTCAGCACAGATACGCAGTATTTT. Translated, it gives CASSPLTAVFSTDTQYF.

The rearrangement joins TRBV7-8 to TRBJ1-3; D perhaps matches TRBD1 (5 bases). Germline lookup yields CDR1 SGHVS and CDR2 FQNEAQ. Trimming stripped 4 bases from V and 4 bases from J, with 17 bases between. This CDR3 spans 16 amino acids. The CDR3 bases are TGTGCCAGCAGCTCGCCCGCCGACAGACTAGGAAACACCATATATTTT. As protein: CASSSPADRLGNTIYF.

The V gene is TRBV4-3, the J gene TRBJ1-2, with 7 bases that match TRBD1. The CDR3 consists of 13 residues. V shed 5 bases and J 3 bases; nucleotides not matched to a gene: 3. Germline V gene data show CDR1 as LGHNA and CDR2 as YSLEER. In DNA form, the CDR3 reads TGCGCCAGCAGCTCGACAGGGCACTATGGCTACACCTTC. It is translated as CASSSTGHYGYTF.

V usage is TRBV28 and J usage is TRBJ2-7; D may be TRBD1 or TRBD2 (6 bases each). CDR1 MDHEN and CDR2 SYDVKM come from the germline V gene. This CDR3 contains 13 residues. V was pared by 4 bases and J by 2 bases, with 9 bases between. The CDR3 bases are TGTGCCAGCAGTTCGCGGGACACCTACGAGCAGTACGTC. This translates into CASSSRDTYEQYV.

V is TRBV2 and J is TRBJ1-1; 7 bases align to TRBD1. V was pared by 6 bases and J by 7 bases, with 5 bases of the junction left unmatched. Per the germline V gene, CDR1 is SNHLY and CDR2 is FYNNEI. The length of the CDR3 is 12 residues. The CDR3 nucleotides read TGTGCCAGCAGACTATGGGACAGTGAAGCTTTCTTT. Translating it yields CASRLWDSEAFF. The whole variable domain, filled in from reference TRBV2 and TRBJ1-1, reads EPEVTQTPSHQVTQMGQEVILRCVPISNHLYFYWYRQILGQKVEFLVSFYNNEISEKSEIFDDQFSVERPDGSNFTLKIRSTKLEDSAMYFCASRLWDSEAFFGQGTRLTVV.

The rearrangement links TRBV7-2 to TRBJ2-7, with no clear D. V lost 2 bases, J lost 2 bases, and 10 bases lay in between. The CDR3 sequence is 14 residues long. Germline V gene data show CDR1 as SGHTA and CDR2 as FQGNSA. For the CDR3, the DNA is TGTGCCAGCAGCTTAATAGCAGGCACCTACGAGCAGTACTTC. It is translated as CASSLIAGTYEQYF. Together with reference TRBV7-2 and TRBJ2-7, the CDR3 gives the full variable domain: GAGVSQSPSNKVTEKGKDVELRCDPISGHTALYWYRQSLGQGLEFLIYFQGNSAPDKSGLPSDRFSAERTGGSVSTLTIQRTQQEDSAVYLCASSLIAGTYEQYFGPGTRLTVT.

V usage is TRBV19 and J usage is TRBJ1-5, with 8 bases aligning to TRBD1. The CDR3 length is 15 residues. V trimming: 3 bases; J trimming: 6 bases; junction bases outside the gene matches: 7. Germline loops: CDR1 LNHDA, CDR2 SQIVND (reference sequence). The CDR3 DNA follows: TGTGCCAGTAGTATTGTGGACAGGGAGGGTCAGCCCCAGCATTTT. This gives the protein CASSIVDREGQPQHF.

This clone was detected a few times. The chain uses TRBV19 and TRBJ1-4; D unclear. Germline-derived CDR1 and CDR2 are LNHDA and SQIVND (reference sequence). This CDR3 is built from 17 residues. V dropped 3 bases and J dropped 2 bases, with 16 bases sitting between them. The CDR3 bases are TGTGCCAGTAGTATCAGTCCTAACGGGGTTACTAATGAAAAACTGTTTTTT. Amino acids: CASSISPNGVTNEKLFF.

This clone has a handful of counts. The genes are TRBV5-1 and TRBJ2-1; TRBD2 matches at 13 bases. With V trimmed by 6 bases and J by 7 bases, 4 bases remained unmatched. This CDR3 has 14 amino acids. Germline V gene data show CDR1 as SGHRS and CDR2 as YFSETQ. The CDR3 sequence: CASTLAGGPNEQFF. In DNA, the CDR3 is TGCGCCAGCACACTAGCGGGAGGGCCGAATGAGCAGTTCTTC.